A single TCR beta chain is shown here with its context. This CDR3 is 16 amino acids long. Germline V gene lookup returns CDR1 SGHTA and CDR2 FQGNSA. V lost 1 base to trimming and J lost 4 bases; unmatched junction nucleotides: 2. This sample was taken from a study of blood T cell repertoires in COVID-19. For the study at large: The samples span acute and convalescent COVID-19 from the United States, Italy and Spain. T cells, B-cell-depleted T cells, or PBMCs supplied cDNA or gDNA.

In the authors' workflow: Nucleated cell counts were estimated from reference gene primer amplification. Assay: immunoSEQ multiplex PCR; the TCRdb copy retains only in-frame clones and omits some. That table gives V, J and clone size, and the DNA gave D and trimming. The sample records roughly 160,000 clones, about 86% being singletons. The chain employs TRBV7-2 and TRBJ2-3; 13 bases are shared with TRBD2. This receptor was taken from a middle-aged man with active or convalescent COVID-19. The sample was peripheral blood. The CDR3 region has the DNA TGTGCCAGCAGCTTAGATGGGACTAGCGGGGCAGATACGCAGTATTTT. Amino acids: CASSLDGTSGADTQYF.